The text below deals with one T cell receptor beta chain. Antigen: not known. These data are taken from a study of CD8+ T cells in alopecia areata. The sequencing template was cDNA reverse transcribed from extracted RNA. The method was immunoSEQ multiplex PCR; TCRdb's version includes in-frame clones alone and lacks a portion of them. Of 95,000 to 110,000 clones listed, roughly 50% are singletons. Cell sorting was applied to PBMCs, and CD4+ and CD8+ T cells were collected. Germline V CDR1 and CDR2: MDHEN, SYDVKM. V was trimmed by 5 bases and J by 12 bases, leaving 11 bases between them. This CDR3 has 12 amino acids. Broader study findings: Whereas mice showed it more clearly, TCR sharing across patients was murkier, possibly because of HLA.

The chain uses TRBV28 and TRBJ1-6, with D perhaps matching TRBD1 (5 bases). This clonotype was obtained from a human donor in good health. The specimen was CD4+ T cells sorted from blood. CDR3 residues: CASSPLGEPLHF. The CDR3 nucleotides read TGTGCCAGCAGTCCCCTGGGGGAACCCCTCCACTTT. Based on the CDR3 plus reference TRBV28 and TRBJ1-6, the full variable domain is DVKVTQSSRYLVKRTGEKVFLECVQDMDHENMFWYRQDPGLGLRLIYFSYDVKMKEKGDIPEGYSVSREKKERFSLILESASTNQTSMYLCASSPLGEPLHFGNGTRLTVT.